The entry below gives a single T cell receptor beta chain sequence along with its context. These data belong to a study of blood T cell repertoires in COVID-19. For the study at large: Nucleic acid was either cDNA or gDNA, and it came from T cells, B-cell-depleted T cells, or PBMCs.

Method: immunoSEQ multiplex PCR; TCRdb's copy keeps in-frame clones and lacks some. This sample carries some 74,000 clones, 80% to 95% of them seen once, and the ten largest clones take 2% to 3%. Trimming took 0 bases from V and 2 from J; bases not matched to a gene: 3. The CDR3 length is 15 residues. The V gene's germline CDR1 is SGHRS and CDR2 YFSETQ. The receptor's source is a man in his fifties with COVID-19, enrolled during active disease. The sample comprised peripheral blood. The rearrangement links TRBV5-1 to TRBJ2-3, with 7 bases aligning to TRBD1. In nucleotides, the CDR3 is TGCGCCAGCAGCTTGGAAGGGGGCCCCACAGATACGCAGTATTTT. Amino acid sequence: CASSLEGGPTDTQYF.